A single sample gave rise to the 4 T cell receptor beta chains below, sequenced in a study of CD8+ T cells in alopecia areata. Investigators isolated RNA and reverse transcribed it into cDNA to act as the sequencing template. Libraries were prepared by immunoSEQ multiplex PCR; TCRdb keeps only in-frame clonotypes and omits some of them. The table lists 150,000 or so clones, 55% of them singletons, with less than 5% in the top ten. Sequenced: CD4+ T cells sorted from blood. Receptors originate from a human donor in good health.

This clone is medium-sized in the sample. The rearrangement uses TRBV7-9 and TRBJ1-2, with 8 bases that match TRBD1. Germline CDR1 is SEHNR and CDR2 is FQNEAQ (reference sequence). Unmatched junction bases numbered 4, after V lost 4 bases and J lost 0 bases. This CDR3 is 15 amino acids long. The CDR3 is CASSWTGTSNYGYTF. The CDR3 DNA reads TGTGCCAGCAGCTGGACAGGGACGTCTAACTATGGCTACACCTTC.

The CDR3 sequence is CASSLEVAPVGYGYTF. The CDR3 nucleotides read TGTGCCAGCAGCTTAGAAGTGGCACCCGTTGGCTATGGCTACACCTTC. This chain connects TRBV11-2 to TRBJ1-2; D remains unclear. The germline CDR1 and CDR2 sequences are SGHAT and FQNNGV. This CDR3 comprises 16 residues. Between the trimmed V and J ends, which lost 0 bases and 4 bases, there was a span of 15 bases.

This chain uses TRBV30 with TRBJ1-1, with D perhaps TRBD1 (6 bases). V lost 8 bases and J lost 4, with 17 bases in between. This CDR3 has 13 residues. CDR1 GTSNPN and CDR2 SVGIG come from the germline V gene (reference sequence). The CDR3 DNA follows: TGTGCCGGTAACCGACAGGAGGGCACTGAAGCTTTCTTT. This translates into CAGNRQEGTEAFF. The whole variable domain, filled in from reference TRBV30 and TRBJ1-1, reads SQTIHQWPATLVQPVGSPLSLECTVEGTSNPNLYWYRQAAGRGLQLLFYSVGIGQISSEVPQNLSASRPQDRQFILSSKKLLLSDSGFYLCAGNRQEGTEAFFGQGTRLTVV.

This clone was picked up a small number of times. The chain combines TRBV29-1 with TRBJ2-7; TRBD2 agrees at 8 bases. Per germline, CDR1 SQVTM and CDR2 ANQGSEA. V gave up 5 bases and J gave up 0 bases; unmatched junction bases: 6. CDR3 length: 14 residues. The CDR3 protein is CSVLTSASSYEQYF. The CDR3 DNA sequence: TGCAGCGTTTTGACTAGCGCGAGCTCCTACGAGCAGTACTTC.